This T cell receptor beta chain was sequenced in a study of T cells expressing NK-cell markers. Turning to the study itself: Beta-chain profiling covered CD3+CD56+NKG2C+, CD3+CD56+NKG2C- and CD3+CD56-NKG2C+ sorted subsets. Just one sequenced donor of eight was HCMV-seronegative, while seven were seropositive.

For this clonotype: Its cognate antigen is unknown.

Production of TCR beta cDNA relied on 5'RACE template switching with UMIs. Reprocessing the 5' RACE reads, TCRdb reports a single entry for every CDR3 protein and omits DNA. Here the sample table reports a few hundred thousand distinct CDR3 sequences. Study-wide results and caveats: Over 5 donors carried dominant NKG2C+ clonotypes that made up about 1.0-7.0% of their CD8+ T cells.

Per germline, CDR1 SGHAT and CDR2 FQNNGV. CDR3 length: 15 amino acids. The clonotype was recovered from a man aged 18-70 years in good health. The chain has TRBV11-2 and TRBJ2-2; TCRdb's D gene call, TRBD1, goes unchecked for lack of DNA. The specimen sequenced was blood T cells: a sorted CD56 or NKG2C T cell subset, CD4+ or CD8+ T cells, or bulk PBMC T cells (not recorded which). CDR3 protein: CASSLRGGATGELFF.